The 6 T cell receptor beta chains below all came from one sample that was sequenced in a study of Graves' ophthalmopathy and Graves' hyperthyroidism. RNA served as the template for amplifying TCR beta CDR3 regions. First-round RT-PCR used HTBI primers; second-round multiplex PCR followed. TCRdb reprocessed the multiplex PCR reads via MiXCR and lists one record per CDR3 protein. The table has a few hundred thousand distinct CDR3 sequences, around a sixth seen once; the top ten hold roughly an eighth. Input material: peripheral blood. These receptors were taken from an adult man with Graves' ophthalmopathy.

This clonotype occurred many times. J is TRBJ2-5 and V is TRBV18, with unresolved D. Looked up from germline, CDR1 is KGHSH and CDR2 is LQKENI. The ends were cut back, 2 bases at V and 0 bases at J, with 4 bases in the middle. The CDR3 loop spans 13 amino acids. DNA of the CDR3: TGTGCCAGCTCACCATTGAACCAAGAGACCCAGTACTTC. It translates to CASSPLNQETQYF.

In its sample, this clonotype was seen many times. Sequence at one end of the junction differs from germline and may be a read error. The chain joins TRBV6-5 to TRBJ2-7; perhaps TRBD2 as D (6 bases). CDR1 and CDR2 from the germline V gene are MNHEY and SVGAGI. This CDR3 has 13 amino acids. CDR3 coding DNA: TGTGCCAGCAAATTCCGGGACTCCAACGAGCAGTACTTC. Translating it yields CASKFRDSNEQYF.

The sample holds many counts of this clonotype. This chain connects TRBV19 to TRBJ1-5; D not resolved. The CDR3 spans 16 residues. CDR1 is LNHDA, CDR2 SQIVND, per germline (reference sequence). V was cut by 3 bases and J by 4 bases, with 16 bases left in between. Written as DNA, the CDR3 is TGTGCCAGTAGTATTGGCCCCGACGGGATTAATCAGCCCCAGCATTTT. Translation gives CASSIGPDGINQPQHF.

This clonotype was seen ten or more times. The J gene is TRBJ2-7, the V gene TRBV6-1; 10 bases are a match to TRBD1. The V and J ends lost 2 bases and 4 bases, in that order; junction bases with no gene match: 5. Looked up from germline, CDR1 is MNHNS and CDR2 is SASEGT. This CDR3 is 15 amino acids long. The CDR3 sequence is CASSERGDRGYEQYF. In DNA form, the CDR3 reads TGTGCCAGCAGTGAAAGGGGGGACAGGGGATACGAGCAGTACTTC.

This clonotype was seen at least ten times. V and J are TRBV7-2 and TRBJ2-5; D not certain. Germline CDR1 reads SGHTA; CDR2 reads FQGNSA. The CDR3 loop spans 15 amino acids. Trimming shortened V by 2 bases and J by 2 bases, and 12 bases separated the two germline ends. The CDR3 bases are TGTGCCAGCAGCTTATCGAAGGGCAGACAAGAGACCCAGTACTTC. Protein sequence: CASSLSKGRQETQYF.

This clonotype was detected many times. J is TRBJ1-2 and V is TRBV6-1; no reliable D call. CDR1 and CDR2 (germline): MNHNS, SASEGT. The V end lost 6 bases, the J end lost 8 bases, and 10 bases lay between the germline ends. The CDR3 runs to 11 residues. The CDR3 DNA sequence: TGTGCCAGCAGGGAAAACGGAGGCTACACCTTC. Its protein product is CASRENGGYTF.